The 11 T cell receptor beta chains listed next were all sequenced from one sample in a study of T-cell memory formation after mild COVID-19. In TCRdb, the 5' RACE reads were re-called with MiXCR into one record per CDR3 protein. The sample holds about 240,000 distinct CDR3 sequences, 9.4% seen once. Sequenced sample: PBMCs or a T cell subset sorted from them (not recorded which). The receptor source for this set is a man aged 18 to 30 who had mild COVID-19 (a few samples of this study predate the infection). Cell type and time point are not known.

The table lists this clonotype with a few counts. The chain recombines TRBV7-9 with TRBJ2-1; no firm D call. The length of the CDR3 is 12 residues. Between the trimmed V and J ends, which lost 5 bases and 5 bases, there was a span of 7 bases. Per germline, CDR1 SEHNR and CDR2 FQNEAQ (reference sequence). The CDR3 DNA sequence: TGTGCCAGCAGCCCACTCAACAATGAGCAGTTCTTC. This translates into CASSPLNNEQFF.

The rearrangement links TRBV24-1 to TRBJ2-1, with 13 positions matching TRBD2. Germline V gene data show CDR1 as KGHDR and CDR2 as SFDVKD. J gave up 4 bases and V 3 bases, and 5 bases lay outside the gene matches. The CDR3 has 17 residues. CDR3 sequence reads: CATSDPGTSGEYNEQFF. The DNA of the CDR3 is TGTGCCACCAGTGATCCGGGGACTAGCGGGGAGTACAATGAGCAGTTCTTC.

This clonotype has ten or more counts. The gene calls are TRBV10-3 and TRBJ2-7; D may be TRBD1 (6 bases). Trimming left V 10 bases short and J 0 bases short, with 13 bases between. In germline, CDR1 is ENHRY, CDR2 SYGVKD. The CDR3 sequence is 13 residues long. As DNA, the CDR3 is TGTGCCACAAAGGACAGCATCTCCTACGAGCAGTACGTC. Amino acids: CATKDSISYEQYV.

The chain combines TRBV11-2 with TRBJ2-2; 13 nucleotides align to TRBD2. This CDR3 region has 18 residues. Germline V gene data show CDR1 as SGHAT and CDR2 as FQNNGV. V was pared by 4 bases and J by 0 bases, with 5 bases of the junction left unmatched. CDR3 in amino acids: CASSSRTSGGSNTGELFF. CDR3 nucleotides: TGTGCCAGCAGCTCGAGGACTAGCGGGGGTTCGAACACCGGGGAGCTGTTTTTT.

The gene calls are TRBV7-2 and TRBJ2-6; D is ambiguous. V was cut by 1 base and J by 4 bases, with 8 bases left in between. The CDR3 sequence is 15 residues long. The germline V gene encodes CDR1 SGHTA and CDR2 FQGNSA. DNA of the CDR3: TGTGCCAGCAGCTTAGTGGCCGGGGGGGCCAACGTCCTGACTTTC. This sequence encodes CASSLVAGGANVLTF.

This clonotype was seen only a few times. The V gene is TRBV4-1, the J gene TRBJ2-3; D might be TRBD1 (6 bases). CDR1 and CDR2 from the germline V gene are MGHRA and YSYEKL. Between the trimmed V and J ends, which lost 2 bases and 3 bases, there was a span of 9 bases. The CDR3 covers 14 residues. The CDR3: CASSQPTGTDTQYF. DNA of the CDR3: TGCGCCAGCAGCCAACCTACAGGGACAGATACGCAGTATTTT.

This clonotype was found a few times. V and J are TRBV12-3 or TRBV12-4 and TRBJ1-5; D call uncertain. This CDR3 has 17 amino acids. With 1 base removed from V and 0 bases from J, the gap between germline ends came to 13 bases. The chain's CDR3 is CASSLGTAVYSNQPQHF. CDR3 sequence (DNA): TGTGCCAGCAGTTTAGGAACAGCGGTTTATAGCAATCAGCCCCAGCATTTT.

This clonotype was observed a few times. V and J are TRBV5-1 and TRBJ1-1; D is unresolved. The ends were cut back, 5 bases at V and 1 base at J, with 12 bases in the middle. Germline V gene lookup returns CDR1 SGHRS and CDR2 YFSETQ. The CDR3 length is 14 residues. Here the CDR3 DNA reads TGCGCCAGCAGTCTTCAACGGACGAACACTGAAGCTTTCTTT. It specifies CASSLQRTNTEAFF.

This sequence joins TRBV24-1 and TRBJ2-3, with unresolved D. The CDR3 has 16 residues. The germline V gene has CDR1 KGHDR and CDR2 SFDVKD. The ends were cut back, 3 bases at V and 5 bases at J, with 17 bases in the middle. CDR3 in amino acids: CATSDGQAMSRDTQYF. The CDR3 DNA reads as TGTGCCACCAGTGATGGGCAGGCGATGAGCCGAGATACGCAGTATTTT.

This clonotype has a handful of counts. V usage is TRBV12-3 or TRBV12-4 and J usage is TRBJ2-2, with D perhaps matching TRBD2 (7 bases). Trimming took 11 bases from V and 0 from J, leaving 22 bases between them. This CDR3 is 17 amino acids long. The CDR3 region has the DNA TGTGCCTCCGGGGGCGGGGGAAATCGTACGAACACCGGGGAGCTGTTTTTT. This encodes CASGGGGNRTNTGELFF.

The V call is TRBV4-1, the J call TRBJ2-7; TRBD1 matches at 7 bases. This CDR3 is built from 15 residues. Per the germline V gene, CDR1 is MGHRA and CDR2 is YSYEKL. V lost 6 bases to trimming and J lost 1 base; unmatched junction nucleotides: 9. This CDR3 reads CASSRPGQKSYEQYF. CDR3 nucleotide sequence: TGCGCCAGCAGTCGACCGGGACAGAAATCCTACGAGCAGTACTTC.